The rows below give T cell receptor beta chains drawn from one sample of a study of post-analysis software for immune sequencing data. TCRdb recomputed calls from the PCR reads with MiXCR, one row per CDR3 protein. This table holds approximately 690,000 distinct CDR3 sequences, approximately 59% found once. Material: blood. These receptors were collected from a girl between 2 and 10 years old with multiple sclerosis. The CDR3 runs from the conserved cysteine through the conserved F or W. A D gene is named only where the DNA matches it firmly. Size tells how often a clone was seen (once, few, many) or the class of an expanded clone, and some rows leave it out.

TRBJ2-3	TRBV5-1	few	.	TGCGCCAGCAGCCAGGCGAGGGGGGGCGGCGCAGATACGCAGTATTTT	CASSQARGGGADTQYF
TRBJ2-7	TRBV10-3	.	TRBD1	TGTGCCATCAGTGAAGGACAGGTTATCTCCTACGAGCAGTACTTC	CAISEGQVISYEQYF
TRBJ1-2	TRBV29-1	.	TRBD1	TGCAGCGTTGAAGGGAAGGGACAGATTAACTATGGCTACACCTTC	CSVEGKGQINYGYTF
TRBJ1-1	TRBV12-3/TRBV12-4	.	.	TGTGCCAGCAGGTCCGGGACGGACGATGAAGCTTTCTTT	CASRSGTDDEAFF
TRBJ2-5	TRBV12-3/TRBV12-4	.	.	TGTGCCAGCAGTAGCAGTAGCCAAGAGACCCAGTACTTC	CASSSSSQETQYF
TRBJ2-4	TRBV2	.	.	TGTGCCAGCATACCTACTCTTAGGGGGGGCTTTCACATTCAGTACTTC	CASIPTLRGGFHIQYF
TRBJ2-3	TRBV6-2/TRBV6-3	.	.	TGTGCCAGCAGTTACTCGTCAGATACGCAGTATTTT	CASSYSSDTQYF
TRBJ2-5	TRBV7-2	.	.	TGTGCCAGCAGGTATCTGGGGCTCCCGGGGGAGACCCAGTACTTC	CASRYLGLPGETQYF
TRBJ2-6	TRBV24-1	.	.	TGTGCCACCAGTGATTTGCGGGCTGGGGCCAACGTCCGGACTTTC	CATSDLRAGANVRTF
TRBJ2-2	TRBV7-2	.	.	TGTGCCAGCAGCAACCTTGGGAACACCGGGGAGCTGTTTTTT	CASSNLGNTGELFF
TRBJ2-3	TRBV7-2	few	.	TGTGCCAGCAGCTTTCGTATCTCTAGCACAGATACGCAGTATTTT	CASSFRISSTDTQYF
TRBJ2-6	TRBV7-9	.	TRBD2	TGTGGATTAGCGGGGGGGCACTCTGGGGCCAACGTCCTGACTTTC	CGLAGGHSGANVLTF
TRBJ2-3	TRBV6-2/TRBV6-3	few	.	TGTGCCAGCAGTTACCAAGCTAGCGCTCTCGCCTTTCTTAGCACAGATACGCAGTATTTT	CASSYQASALAFLSTDTQYF
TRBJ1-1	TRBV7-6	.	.	TGTGCCAGCAGCTTAGCGGGGGGGGACCCTGAAGCTTTCTTT	CASSLAGGDPEAFF
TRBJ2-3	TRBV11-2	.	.	TGTGCCAGCTGGACATATACCACAGATACGCAGTATTTT	CASWTYTTDTQYF
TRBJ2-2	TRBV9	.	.	TGTGCCAGTAATACGAGGGGGGCGAACACCGGGGAGCTGTTTTTT	CASNTRGANTGELFF
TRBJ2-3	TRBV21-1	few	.	TGTGCCAGCAGCCCTGAGGGGGATACGCAGTATTTT	CASSPEGDTQYF
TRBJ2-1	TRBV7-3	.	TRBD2	TGTGCCAGCAGCTTCACTAGCGGGAGCCATGAGCAGTTCTTC	CASSFTSGSHEQFF
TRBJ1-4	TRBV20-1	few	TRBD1	TGCAGTGCTAGAGAGAGGGGGCACGAAAAACTGTTTTTT	CSARERGHEKLFF
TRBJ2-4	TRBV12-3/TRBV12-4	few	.	TGTGCCAGCAGTTCGGGATTCCGCAGGGGAGCCAAAAACATTCAGTACTTC	CASSSGFRRGAKNIQYF
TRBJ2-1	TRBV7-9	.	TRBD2	TGTGCCAGCAGCTTAGTTCCGCGGGAGGCCTACAATGAGCAGTTCTTC	CASSLVPREAYNEQFF
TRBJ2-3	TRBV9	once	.	TGTGCCAGCAGCGTACAGGGTCTTAAAAGCACAGATACGCAGTATTTT	CASSVQGLKSTDTQYF
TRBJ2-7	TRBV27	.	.	TGTGCCAGCAGTATTTCCTACCATACAGGGTCCCCGGACTACGAGCAGTACTTC	CASSISYHTGSPDYEQYF
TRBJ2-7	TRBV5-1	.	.	TGCGCCAGCAGCTTGTTAGCGCTGAACGAGCAGTACTTC	CASSLLALNEQYF
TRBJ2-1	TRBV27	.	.	TGTGCCAGCAGAACGGGGACGCATTATTACAATGAGCAGTTCTTC	CASRTGTHYYNEQFF
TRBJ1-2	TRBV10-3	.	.	TGTGCCATCAGTGAGTCAGGGCCGAACGGACGGTTGGTTGGCTACACCTTC	CAISESGPNGRLVGYTF
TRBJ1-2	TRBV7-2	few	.	TGTGCCAGCAGCTTAGCCGGGACCGGCTATGGCTACACCTTC	CASSLAGTGYGYTF
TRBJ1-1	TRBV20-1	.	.	TGCAGTGCCCAGGAGGGGGGGCCGAGAACTGAAGCTTTCTTT	CSAQEGGPRTEAFF
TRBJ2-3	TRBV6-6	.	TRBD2	TGTGCCAGCAGTCCGGGACTAGCGGCCCGGAATACGCAGTATTTT	CASSPGLAARNTQYF
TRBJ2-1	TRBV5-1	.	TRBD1	TGCGCCAGCAGCTTGGCCGGGGGGAGAACAGGGGGCTTGGGCCCTAACAATGAGCAGTTCTTC	CASSLAGGRTGGLGPNNEQFF
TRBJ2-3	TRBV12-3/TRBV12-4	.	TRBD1	TGTGCCAGCACCCCCGGGACAGGAGATTATGCGCAGTATTTT	CASTPGTGDYAQYF
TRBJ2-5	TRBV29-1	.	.	TGCAGCGTCCAGACTAGTGCGGAGACCCAGTACTTC	CSVQTSAETQYF
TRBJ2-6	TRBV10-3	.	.	TGTGCCATCAGTGACGGACTTACTACTGTCTCTGGGGCCAACGTCCTGACTTTC	CAISDGLTTVSGANVLTF
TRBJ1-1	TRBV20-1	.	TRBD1	TGCAGTGCTAGAGATGAGAGGGGGCGAACGGAAGCTTTCTTT	CSARDERGRTEAFF
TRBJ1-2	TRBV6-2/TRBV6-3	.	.	TGTGCCAGCAAAAGACAGAACTATGGCTACACCTTC	CASKRQNYGYTF
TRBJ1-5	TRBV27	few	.	TGTGCCAGCAGTCGCCAGGGTAGACAGCCCCAGCATTTT	CASSRQGRQPQHF
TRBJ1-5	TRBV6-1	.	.	TGTGCCAGCAGTGAATGGGGCCATAGCAATCAGCCCCAGCATTTT	CASSEWGHSNQPQHF
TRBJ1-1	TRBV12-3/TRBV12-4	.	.	TGTGCCAGCAGGTCACAGGAGAACACTGAAGCTTTCTTT	CASRSQENTEAFF
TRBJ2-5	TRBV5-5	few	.	TGTGCCAGCAGCCCGGGAGATGGGGAGACCCAGTACTTC	CASSPGDGETQYF
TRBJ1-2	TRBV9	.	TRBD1	TGTGCCAGCAGCCCGGATCAGGGGGGGTATGGCTACACCTTC	CASSPDQGGYGYTF
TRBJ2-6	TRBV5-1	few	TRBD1	TGCGCCAGCAGCGGGAGGACCCAGGGGACAGGGAAAGCTGGGGCCAACGTCCTGACTTTC	CASSGRTQGTGKAGANVLTF
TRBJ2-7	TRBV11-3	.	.	TGTGCCAGCAGCTACCCGAAGGGGAGCGAGCAGTACTTC	CASSYPKGSEQYF